This T cell receptor beta chain derives from a study of T cells in Graves' hyperthyroidism and ophthalmopathy. Study-level findings and limits: Ophthalmopathy was identified by the model a median roughly 6.5 months ahead of onset.

The CDR3 length is 15 residues. Trimming pared 7 bases from V and 0 bases from J, leaving 13 bases between. The germline V gene encodes CDR1 MRHNA and CDR2 SNTAGT. With duration under 3 months, ophthalmopathy was active: Clinical Activity Score at least 3, NOSPECS at least 4. Diagnostic decisions used clinical symptoms, serum thyroxine and TRAb, thyroid ultrasound and orbital computed tomography. Turning to this clonotype: Antigen: not known.

TCR beta CDR3 region amplification was performed from RNA transcripts. RT-PCR in the first round (using the HTBI primer set) targeted the TCR CDR3. TCRdb re-derived calls from the multiplex PCR reads in MiXCR, one entry per CDR3 protein. This table has about 300,000 distinct CDR3 sequences, roughly 20% appearing once. The receptor was isolated from a man aged 50 to 60 with Graves' ophthalmopathy. Sequencing input: blood. The chain links TRBV6-4 to TRBJ1-3; no definite D call. The CDR3 protein is CASIPRPSSGNTIYF. In DNA form, the CDR3 reads TGTGCCAGCATACCGAGGCCAAGCTCTGGAAACACCATATATTTT.